Each of the 22 T cell receptor beta chains below was sequenced from the same sample in a study of neurological immune-mediated disorders. TCRdb re-derived calls from the 5' RACE reads in MiXCR, one entry per CDR3 protein. The table lists 50,000 to 55,000 distinct CDR3 sequences, approximately 3.9% of them singletons. The sample taken for sequencing was PBMCs. Receptors originate from a man aged 55 to 70 with multiple sclerosis.

This clonotype was seen repeatedly, ten times or more. The V gene is TRBV6-2 or TRBV6-3, the J gene TRBJ2-5, with D perhaps TRBD1 (5 bases). This CDR3 spans 14 amino acids. Looked up from germline, CDR1 is MNHEY and CDR2 is SVGEGT. The germline V and J ends were trimmed by 5 bases and 4 bases, with 14 bases remaining between them. The DNA for the CDR3 is TGTGCCAGCAGTCTTACAGGTTACGGAGAGACCCAGTACTTC. It specifies CASSLTGYGETQYF.

This clonotype was seen at least ten times. This sequence joins TRBV7-9 and TRBJ2-1; D is undetermined. V lost 1 base and J lost 8, with 3 bases in between. CDR3 size: 11 residues. From germline, CDR1 is SEHNR and CDR2 FQNEAQ (reference sequence). Here the CDR3 reads CASSLVDEQFF. The CDR3, as DNA: TGTGCCAGCAGCTTAGTTGATGAGCAGTTCTTC.

This clonotype was counted ten times or more. CDR3 nucleotide sequence: TGCAGTGCCCCGGACTCCTACAATGAGCAGTTCTTC. Protein sequence: CSAPDSYNEQFF. V usage is TRBV20-1 and J usage is TRBJ2-1; D remains ambiguous. This CDR3 contains 12 residues. Germline V CDR1 and CDR2: DFQATT, SNEGSKA (reference sequence). Trimming pared 6 bases from V and 0 bases from J, leaving 6 bases between.

Notes on this clonotype: This could be a read error, since a much larger clone is one nucleotide away. The V gene is TRBV7-2, the J gene TRBJ1-1; D not resolved. Trimming took 3 bases from V and 1 from J, leaving 12 bases between them. CDR3 length equals 15 residues. Germline assignment: CDR1 SGHTA and CDR2 FQGNSA. CDR3 sequence: CASSLYVMRNTEAFF. In nucleotides, the CDR3 is TGTGCCAGCAGCTTGTATGTCATGCGGAACACTGAAGCTTTCTTT.

This clonotype was found many times. The chain joins TRBV5-1 to TRBJ2-2, with D maybe TRBD1 (5 bases). The CDR3 totals 14 residues. Germline CDR1 and CDR2: SGHRS and YFSETQ. V lost 5 bases and J lost 6, with 14 bases in between. The CDR3 is CASRTGRVAGELFF. The CDR3 DNA reads TGCGCCAGCAGGACGGGCAGGGTGGCCGGGGAGCTGTTTTTT. The full variable domain, with the rest looked up from reference TRBV5-1 and TRBJ2-2, is KAGVTQTPRYLIKTRGQQVTLSCSPISGHRSVSWYQQTPGQGLQFLFEYFSETQRNKGNFPGRFSGRQFSNSRSEMNVSTLELGDSALYLCASRTGRVAGELFFGEGSRLTVL.

The sample holds a few counts of this clonotype. The rearrangement joins TRBV12-3 or TRBV12-4 to TRBJ2-1; D not certain. Trimming took 0 bases from V and 3 from J, leaving 9 bases between them. The CDR3 covers 15 residues. The CDR3 spells CASSLALGSYNEQFF. The CDR3 DNA reads as TGTGCCAGCAGTTTAGCGCTAGGCAGCTACAATGAGCAGTTCTTC.

Notes on this clonotype: Here the CDR3 omits its conserved ending phenylalanine or tryptophan, so a read error is the likely source. The chain uses TRBV7-9 and TRBJ1-4; D ambiguous. Germline CDR1 and CDR2: SEHNR and FQNEAQ (reference sequence). The ends were cut back, 6 bases at V and 6 bases at J, with 5 bases in the middle. This CDR3 region has 11 residues. The CDR3 nucleotides are TGTGCCAGCAGTCTCTATGAAAAACTGTTTAAT. Translating gives CASSLYEKLFN.

This clonotype was found many times. This sequence joins TRBV20-1 and TRBJ2-1; D unresolved. This CDR3 region has 15 residues. Germline V gives CDR1 DFQATT, CDR2 SNEGSKA (reference sequence). With 5 bases removed from V and 5 bases from J, the gap between germline ends came to 19 bases. The CDR3 sequence: CSAQTMIRTDNEQFF. The DNA of the CDR3 is TGCAGTGCTCAAACCATGATCCGAACAGACAATGAGCAGTTCTTC.

This clonotype was counted only a few times. V usage is TRBV5-6 and J usage is TRBJ2-1, with 7 bases lining up with TRBD1. The J segment lost 9 bases and the V segment lost 4 bases, leaving 10 bases of the junction unmatched. Germline assignment: CDR1 SGHDT and CDR2 YYEEEE. The CDR3 runs to 14 residues. The CDR3 reads CASSIGTARSEQFF. In DNA, the CDR3 is TGTGCCAGCAGCATCGGGACAGCTAGGAGTGAGCAGTTCTTC. Filled out from reference TRBV5-6 and TRBJ2-1, the complete variable domain reads DAGVTQSPTHLIKTRGQQVTLRCSPKSGHDTVSWYQQALGQGPQFIFQYYEEEERQRGNFPDRFSGHQFPNYSSELNVNALLLGDSALYLCASSIGTARSEQFFGPGTRLTVL.

This clonotype was observed many times. The chain has TRBV20-1 and TRBJ2-1; 8 nucleotides line up with TRBD2. This CDR3 is built from 14 residues. V shed 7 bases and J 3 bases; nucleotides not matched to a gene: 8. Per germline, CDR1 DFQATT and CDR2 SNEGSKA (reference sequence). The CDR3 loop reads CSGCGSGIYNEQFF. The CDR3, as DNA: TGCAGTGGCTGTGGTAGCGGGATCTACAATGAGCAGTTCTTC.

This clonotype was detected ten times or more. This sequence joins TRBV5-1 and TRBJ2-5; D may be TRBD2 (7 bases). The ends were cut back, 4 bases at V and 4 bases at J, with 14 bases in the middle. CDR1 is SGHRS, CDR2 YFSETQ, per germline. CDR3 length equals 14 residues. The CDR3 spells CASSPRGGAETQYF. The CDR3 DNA is TGCGCCAGCAGCCCTCGCGGGGGCGCAGAGACCCAGTACTTC.

This clonotype was seen more than once but under ten times. The chain carries TRBV10-2 and TRBJ2-7; 10 bases match TRBD1. Germline V gene data show CDR1 as WSHSY and CDR2 as SAAADI. This CDR3 comprises 12 residues. V shed 8 bases, J shed 3 bases, and the junction held 1 base outside the gene matches. This CDR3 reads CASGTGDYEQYF. For the CDR3, the DNA is TGCGCCAGCGGGACAGGGGACTACGAGCAGTACTTC.

This clonotype has a count of ten or more. The CDR3 here is CASSEQGGGYTF. The DNA of the CDR3 is TGTGCCAGCAGCGAACAGGGCGGGGGCTACACCTTC. The chain employs TRBV3-1 and TRBJ1-2; D perhaps matches TRBD1 (6 bases). V lost 5 bases to trimming and J lost 8 bases, with 12 bases between them. There are 12 residues in the CDR3. The germline gives CDR1 LGHDT, CDR2 YNNKEL (reference sequence).

This clonotype has a count of ten or more. V and J are TRBV5-1 and TRBJ1-2; D is undetermined. Deletions cut 2 bases from V and 3 bases from J, with 14 bases between. The CDR3 is 15 residues long. Germline CDR1 reads SGHRS; CDR2 reads YFSETQ. The CDR3 DNA follows: TGCGCCAGCAGCTTTTTACGGTTGGGAGACTATGGCTACACCTTC. This sequence encodes CASSFLRLGDYGYTF. Together with reference TRBV5-1 and TRBJ1-2, the CDR3 gives the full variable domain: KAGVTQTPRYLIKTRGQQVTLSCSPISGHRSVSWYQQTPGQGLQFLFEYFSETQRNKGNFPGRFSGRQFSNSRSEMNVSTLELGDSALYLCASSFLRLGDYGYTFGSGTRLTVV.

This chain connects TRBV28 to TRBJ1-5; 12 bases map to TRBD1. The CDR3 is 18 residues long. Unmatched junction bases numbered 14, after V lost 4 bases and J lost 7 bases. Germline V gene sequence: CDR1 MDHEN, CDR2 SYDVKM. The CDR3 is CASSSSVSAGTGGQPQHF. Here the CDR3 DNA reads TGTGCCAGCAGTTCCTCGGTCTCCGCCGGGACAGGGGGCCAGCCCCAGCATTTT.

This clonotype appeared many times. J is TRBJ2-7 and V is TRBV7-2; D is undetermined. CDR1 is SGHTA, CDR2 FQGNSA, per germline. The CDR3 spans 14 residues. V was clipped by 2 bases and J by 2 bases, with 10 bases between them. The CDR3 reads CASSLTMRTYEQYF. The CDR3 bases are TGTGCCAGCAGCTTAACTATGCGGACCTACGAGCAGTACTTC.

At least ten counts were recorded for this clonotype. The chain couples TRBV7-2 to TRBJ2-2, with a tentative D call TRBD2 (5 bases). Trimming removed 5 bases at V and 5 bases at J, with 15 bases between. Germline-derived CDR1 and CDR2 are SGHTA and FQGNSA. This CDR3 has 15 amino acids. DNA of the CDR3: TGTGCCAGCAGCCCGAGGGATGGTGGTACCGGGGAGCTGTTTTTT. Translated: CASSPRDGGTGELFF.

This clonotype was picked up many times. V usage is TRBV25-1 and J usage is TRBJ2-7, with TRBD2 matching 7 bases. CDR3 length: 14 residues. Looked up from germline, CDR1 is MGHDK and CDR2 is SYGVNS. The V segment lost 3 bases and the J segment 11 bases; nucleotides outside the gene matches: 13. The CDR3 bases are TGTGCCAGCAGTGACGGGATCAAAGGGGAGGGGAAGTACTTC. Translated: CASSDGIKGEGKYF.

This clonotype came up many times. The V and J genes are TRBV6-5 and TRBJ1-2; 7 bases are a match to TRBD1. Germline trimming cut 4 bases from V and 6 bases from J; bases unmatched to any gene: 14. CDR3 size: 16 residues. In germline, CDR1 is MNHEY, CDR2 SVGAGI. The CDR3 DNA reads as TGTGCCAGCAGTTCCAACTCGTACAGGGGCTTGGATGGCTACACCTTC. Its protein is CASSSNSYRGLDGYTF.

V is TRBV6-1 and J is TRBJ2-7, with D perhaps matching TRBD1 (5 bases). V dropped 3 bases and J dropped 3 bases, with 12 bases sitting between them. This CDR3 has 14 residues. The V gene's germline CDR1 is MNHNS and CDR2 SASEGT. CDR3 coding DNA: TGTGCCAGCAGTGATTATAGACAGATCTACGAGCAGTACTTC. Its protein is CASSDYRQIYEQYF.

This clonotype was counted many times. The V and J genes are TRBV5-1 and TRBJ2-7; TRBD1 matches at 8 bases. This CDR3 region has 16 residues. The germline V gene encodes CDR1 SGHRS and CDR2 YFSETQ. The junction had 13 bases not matched to a gene; V was cut back by 4 bases and J by 4 bases. This CDR3 is CASSPGADRVRYEQYF. For the CDR3, the DNA is TGCGCCAGCAGCCCCGGGGCGGACAGGGTAAGATACGAGCAGTACTTC.

This clonotype occurred many times. This may arise from a read error, as a much more abundant clone is one base away. This rearrangement joins TRBV20-1 to TRBJ2-1, with a tentative D call TRBD1 (5 bases). This CDR3 contains 12 residues. The germline V gene encodes CDR1 DFQATT and CDR2 SNEGSKA (reference sequence). This CDR3 is CRGLKGNNEQFF. DNA of the CDR3: TGCAGGGGTTTAAAGGGGAACAATGAGCAGTTCTTC.